This T cell receptor (beta chain) was obtained from a study of cytomegalovirus exposure and HLA in healthy donors. Study summary: HLA-typed donors were the source of approximately 85 million unique TCRs held in an early data release.

PCR was performed using 60 Vbeta and 13 Jbeta primers. Data came from immunoSEQ multiplex PCR; TCRdb stores just in-frame clones and leaves some out. Of 85,000 to 130,000 clones in the sample, about 81% are singletons; the top ten hold more than 2.5%. Points on this clone: Its matching antigen is unknown.

General observations from the study: Most TCR beta V segments were productive about 90% or about 30% of the time in an earlier analysis. Most subjects' HLA-A and HLA-B alleles were reportedly predicted from TCR beta sequences.

Trimming removed 5 bases from V and 5 bases from J; junction bases left unmatched: 8. Germline CDR1 is SGHTA and CDR2 is FQGTGA. The CDR3 runs 16 residues. Sequenced input: PBMCs. The chain is built from TRBV7-3 and TRBJ2-5; 13 nucleotides line up with TRBD2. The receptor was derived from a male donor in good health and CMV-seropositive. For the CDR3, the DNA is TGTGCCAGCAGCCTCACTAGCGGGGGGGCCCCGGAGACCCAGTACTTC. This gives the protein CASSLTSGGAPETQYF.